This T cell receptor beta chain was recovered during a study of CD8 T cells in ankylosing spondylitis. Study conclusions and caveats: A TCR beta motif of eight highly homologous variants appeared characteristic of ankylosing spondylitis blood.

This clonotype was found a few times. Its antigen is unknown. Trimming left V 1 base short and J 4 bases short, with 13 bases between. The CDR3 is 14 residues long. In germline, CDR1 is DFQATT, CDR2 SNEGSKA (reference sequence). From the 5' RACE reads, TCRdb called clonotypes with MiXCR, one entry per CDR3 protein. This table holds about 540,000 distinct CDR3 sequences, approximately 11% found once. V and J are TRBV20-1 and TRBJ1-2, with D maybe TRBD1 (5 bases). The receptor comes from a male donor with ankylosing spondylitis. The sequencing input was blood, either unsorted or a sorted T cell fraction (not recorded which). DNA for the CDR3: TGCAGTGCTAGAGTCACGGGGCGCAGCTATGGCTACACCTTC. It specifies CSARVTGRSYGYTF.